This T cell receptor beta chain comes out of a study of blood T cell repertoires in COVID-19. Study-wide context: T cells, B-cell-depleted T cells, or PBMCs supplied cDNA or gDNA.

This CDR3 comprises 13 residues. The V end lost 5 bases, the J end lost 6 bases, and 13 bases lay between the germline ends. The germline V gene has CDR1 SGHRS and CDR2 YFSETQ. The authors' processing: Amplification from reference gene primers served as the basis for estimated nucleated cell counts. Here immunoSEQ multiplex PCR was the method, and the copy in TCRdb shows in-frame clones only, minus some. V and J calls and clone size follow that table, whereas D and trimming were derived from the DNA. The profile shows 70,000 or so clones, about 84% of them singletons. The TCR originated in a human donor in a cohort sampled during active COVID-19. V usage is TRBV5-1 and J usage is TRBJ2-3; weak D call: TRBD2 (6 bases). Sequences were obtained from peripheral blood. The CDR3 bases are TGCGCCAGCAGTCCCCGTGGGAGGGATACGCAGTATTTT. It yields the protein CASSPRGRDTQYF.